This TCR beta chain was identified during a study of T cells after somatic rescue of genetic block. Produced via immunoSEQ multiplex PCR; TCRdb's table is partial and in-frame only. This sample has thousands of clones, with about 80% found just once. Trimming removed 5 bases from V and 5 bases from J, with 18 bases in between. The CDR3 has 15 residues. Germline CDR1 and CDR2: SSHAT and FNYEAQ (reference sequence). This receptor was taken from a boy aged 5-17 years. The chain carries TRBV7-7 and TRBJ1-2; D is possibly TRBD1 (5 bases). The sample comprised peripheral blood mononuclear cells (PBMCs). The CDR3 DNA sequence: TGTGCCAGCAGCACCTCAGGGATGGAAGGGTATGGCTACACCTTC. It codes for CASSTSGMEGYGYTF.